The rows below give T cell receptor beta chains drawn from one sample of a study of blood T cell repertoires in COVID-19. TCRdb's table, derived via immunoSEQ multiplex PCR, lists solely in-frame clones and lacks some. The sample has 250,000 or so clones, around 84% seen once. Input material: peripheral blood. Source of these receptors: a woman aged 40-49 years who had recovered from COVID-19. The CDR3 runs from the conserved cysteine through the conserved F or W. A D gene is named only where the DNA matches it firmly. Clone size is stated in some rows and not others, as once, few, many or a class when expanded.

CDR3aa: CASSLPSGLNSPLHF
CDR3nt: TGTGCCAGCAGTTTACCATCTGGGCTCAATTCACCCCTCCACTTT
len: 15
j_gene: TRBJ1-6
abundance: NA
v_gene: TRBV28
d_gene: NA

CDR3aa: CASSQATGGKDEQFF
CDR3nt: TGTGCCAGCAGCCAAGCTACAGGGGGGAAGGATGAGCAGTTCTTC
len: 15
j_gene: TRBJ2-1
abundance: NA
v_gene: TRBV4-2
d_gene: TRBD1

CDR3aa: CARSPTHRGEAFF
CDR3nt: TGTGCCAGAAGCCCTACCCACCGGGGGGAAGCTTTCTTT
len: 13
j_gene: TRBJ1-1
abundance: NA
v_gene: TRBV5-3
d_gene: NA

CDR3aa: CASSHPSYNEQFF
CDR3nt: TGCGCCAGCAGCCATCCTAGTTACAATGAGCAGTTCTTC
len: 13
j_gene: TRBJ2-1
abundance: NA
v_gene: TRBV4-1
d_gene: NA

CDR3aa: CSVEDPGRGNTEAFF
CDR3nt: TGCAGCGTTGAAGATCCCGGGAGGGGGAACACTGAAGCTTTCTTT
len: 15
j_gene: TRBJ1-1
abundance: NA
v_gene: TRBV29-1
d_gene: NA

CDR3aa: CASSLPSANTGELFF
CDR3nt: TGCGCCAGCAGCTTACCTAGCGCGAACACCGGGGAGCTGTTTTTT
len: 15
j_gene: TRBJ2-2
abundance: NA
v_gene: TRBV5-1
d_gene: NA

CDR3aa: CASSHPTGGAEAFF
CDR3nt: TGTGCCAGCAGCCACCCGACAGGGGGCGCGGAAGCTTTCTTT
len: 14
j_gene: TRBJ1-1
abundance: NA
v_gene: TRBV2
d_gene: TRBD1

CDR3aa: CASSEGLTSGLQETQYF
CDR3nt: TGTGCCAGCAGTGAAGGTCTCACTAGCGGACTACAAGAGACCCAGTACTTC
len: 17
j_gene: TRBJ2-5
abundance: NA
v_gene: TRBV2
d_gene: TRBD2

CDR3aa: CASSVGRDSNQPQHF
CDR3nt: TGTGCCAGCAGCGTAGGCAGGGATAGCAATCAGCCCCAGCATTTT
len: 15
j_gene: TRBJ1-5
abundance: NA
v_gene: TRBV9
d_gene: NA

CDR3aa: CASSVAQKTGELFF
CDR3nt: TGTGCCAGCAGCGTAGCACAGAAGACCGGGGAGCTGTTTTTT
len: 14
j_gene: TRBJ2-2
abundance: NA
v_gene: TRBV9
d_gene: NA

CDR3aa: CASSPKRQLNTEAFF
CDR3nt: TGTGCCAGCAGCCCTAAACGACAGCTAAACACTGAAGCTTTCTTT
len: 15
j_gene: TRBJ1-1
abundance: NA
v_gene: TRBV7-9
d_gene: NA

CDR3aa: CASSPVGDTQYF
CDR3nt: TGTGCCAGCAGCCCTGTCGGGGATACGCAGTATTTT
len: 12
j_gene: TRBJ2-3
abundance: NA
v_gene: TRBV28
d_gene: NA

CDR3aa: CASSVVSGEDTDTQYF
CDR3nt: TGTGCCAGCAGCGTAGTTAGCGGGGAAGACACAGATACGCAGTATTTT
len: 16
j_gene: TRBJ2-3
abundance: NA
v_gene: TRBV9
d_gene: TRBD2

CDR3aa: CAWSGPVLSGNTIYF
CDR3nt: TGTGCCTGGAGTGGTCCGGTCCTCTCTGGAAACACCATATATTTT
len: 15
j_gene: TRBJ1-3
abundance: NA
v_gene: TRBV30
d_gene: NA

CDR3aa: CASSFGTSGGMEADTQYF
CDR3nt: TGTGCCAGCAGCTTCGGGACTAGCGGGGGGATGGAGGCAGATACGCAGTATTTT
len: 18
j_gene: TRBJ2-3
abundance: NA
v_gene: TRBV11-2
d_gene: TRBD2

CDR3aa: CASSEVASGEGEQFF
CDR3nt: TGTGCCAGCAGTGAAGTAGCTAGCGGGGAAGGAGAGCAGTTCTTC
len: 15
j_gene: TRBJ2-1
abundance: once
v_gene: TRBV2
d_gene: TRBD2

CDR3aa: CASSLYRDYGYTF
CDR3nt: TGTGCCAGCAGCTTGTACAGGGACTATGGCTACACCTTC
len: 13
j_gene: TRBJ1-2
abundance: NA
v_gene: TRBV5-6
d_gene: NA

CDR3aa: CASSLTGNTEAFF
CDR3nt: TGTGCCAGCAGTTTAACGGGGAACACTGAAGCTTTCTTT
len: 13
j_gene: TRBJ1-1
abundance: NA
v_gene: TRBV27
d_gene: NA

CDR3aa: CASSADRGYGNTIYF
CDR3nt: TGTGCCAGCAGCGCGGACAGGGGATATGGAAACACCATATATTTT
len: 15
j_gene: TRBJ1-3
abundance: NA
v_gene: TRBV7-9
d_gene: TRBD1

CDR3aa: CASSPMDRAHEQYF
CDR3nt: TGTGCCAGCAGCCCGATGGACAGGGCCCACGAGCAGTACTTC
len: 14
j_gene: TRBJ2-7
abundance: NA
v_gene: TRBV7-9
d_gene: TRBD1

CDR3aa: CASRKTGETEAFF
CDR3nt: TGTGCCAGTAGAAAGACAGGGGAAACTGAAGCTTTCTTT
len: 13
j_gene: TRBJ1-1
abundance: once
v_gene: TRBV19
d_gene: TRBD1

CDR3aa: CASTFKGGTDTQYF
CDR3nt: TGTGCCAGCACTTTCAAGGGAGGAACAGATACGCAGTATTTT
len: 14
j_gene: TRBJ2-3
abundance: NA
v_gene: TRBV28
d_gene: NA

CDR3aa: CASSLGPLPRDGYTF
CDR3nt: TGCGCCAGCAGCTTGGGGCCTCTACCCCGGGATGGCTACACCTTC
len: 15
j_gene: TRBJ1-2
abundance: NA
v_gene: TRBV5-1
d_gene: NA

CDR3aa: CASTQGIFVGGTGELFF
CDR3nt: TGTGCCAGCACCCAAGGCATTTTTGTGGGGGGCACCGGGGAGCTGTTTTTT
len: 17
j_gene: TRBJ2-2
abundance: NA
v_gene: TRBV11-3
d_gene: NA

CDR3aa: CASSAGTVGETQYF
CDR3nt: TGCGCCAGCAGCGCTGGGACAGTAGGAGAGACCCAGTACTTC
len: 14
j_gene: TRBJ2-5
abundance: few
v_gene: TRBV4-1
d_gene: TRBD1

CDR3aa: CASSSHGRTGELFF
CDR3nt: TGTGCCAGCAGCTCTCACGGGAGGACCGGGGAGCTGTTTTTT
len: 14
j_gene: TRBJ2-2
abundance: few
v_gene: TRBV28
d_gene: TRBD2

CDR3aa: CAWKRGPSEEKLFF
CDR3nt: TGTGCCTGGAAGAGGGGGCCATCGGAGGAAAAACTGTTTTTT
len: 14
j_gene: TRBJ1-4
abundance: many
v_gene: TRBV30
d_gene: TRBD1

CDR3aa: CASSLSLRRGTNEKLFF
CDR3nt: TGTGCCAGCAGTTTGAGTCTAAGGAGGGGCACTAATGAAAAACTGTTTTTT
len: 17
j_gene: TRBJ1-4
abundance: NA
v_gene: TRBV28
d_gene: NA

CDR3aa: CASSAYRAYEQYF
CDR3nt: TGCGCCAGCAGTGCTTACAGGGCCTACGAGCAGTACTTC
len: 13
j_gene: TRBJ2-7
abundance: once
v_gene: TRBV10-2
d_gene: NA

CDR3aa: CASRKGALYDNEQFF
CDR3nt: TGTGCCAGCAGGAAGGGGGCCCTCTATGACAATGAGCAGTTCTTC
len: 15
j_gene: TRBJ2-1
abundance: few
v_gene: TRBV7-9
d_gene: TRBD1

CDR3aa: CASSVTVPNTEAFF
CDR3nt: TGTGCCAGCAGCGTCACAGTTCCGAACACTGAAGCTTTCTTT
len: 14
j_gene: TRBJ1-1
abundance: NA
v_gene: TRBV5-5
d_gene: NA

CDR3aa: CASSLEFSFYEQYF
CDR3nt: TGCGCCAGCAGCTTAGAGTTTTCTTTCTACGAGCAGTACTTC
len: 14
j_gene: TRBJ2-7
abundance: NA
v_gene: TRBV5-1
d_gene: NA

CDR3aa: CASRDRENSPLHF
CDR3nt: TGTGCCAGCCGGGACAGAGAGAATTCACCCCTCCACTTT
len: 13
j_gene: TRBJ1-6
abundance: NA
v_gene: TRBV2
d_gene: TRBD1

CDR3aa: CASKLGGGLQETQYF
CDR3nt: TGTGCCAGCAAACTAGGGGGGGGGTTACAAGAGACCCAGTACTTC
len: 15
j_gene: TRBJ2-5
abundance: NA
v_gene: TRBV28
d_gene: NA

CDR3aa: CASSSGQGARNQPQHF
CDR3nt: TGTGCCAGCAGTTCCGGACAGGGGGCCCGCAATCAGCCCCAGCATTTT
len: 16
j_gene: TRBJ1-5
abundance: NA
v_gene: TRBV2
d_gene: TRBD1

CDR3aa: CSAQEFMNTEAFF
CDR3nt: TGCAGCGCACAGGAGTTTATGAACACTGAAGCTTTCTTT
len: 13
j_gene: TRBJ1-1
abundance: once
v_gene: TRBV29-1
d_gene: NA

CDR3aa: CARSVGTSGGASVSYEQYF
CDR3nt: TGTGCCAGAAGCGTCGGGACTAGCGGGGGGGCCAGTGTAAGCTACGAGCAGTACTTC
len: 19
j_gene: TRBJ2-7
abundance: NA
v_gene: TRBV5-3
d_gene: TRBD2

CDR3aa: CASSLLSGGTDTQYF
CDR3nt: TGTGCCAGCAGCTTATTGTCGGGGGGCACAGATACGCAGTATTTT
len: 15
j_gene: TRBJ2-3
abundance: NA
v_gene: TRBV11-2
d_gene: NA

CDR3aa: CASSDSDRATDTQYF
CDR3nt: TGTGCCAGCAGTGACTCCGACAGGGCCACAGATACGCAGTATTTT
len: 15
j_gene: TRBJ2-3
abundance: many
v_gene: TRBV6-4
d_gene: TRBD1

CDR3aa: CASSDQGYGELFF
CDR3nt: TGTGCCAGCAGCGATCAGGGGTACGGGGAGCTGTTTTTT
len: 13
j_gene: TRBJ2-2
abundance: NA
v_gene: TRBV6-5
d_gene: NA

CDR3aa: CASSPTGGNQPQHF
CDR3nt: TGCGCCAGCAGCCCGACAGGGGGTAATCAGCCCCAGCATTTT
len: 14
j_gene: TRBJ1-5
abundance: NA
v_gene: TRBV5-1
d_gene: TRBD1

CDR3aa: CASSLSSASNTGELFF
CDR3nt: TGTGCCAGCAGCTTAAGTAGCGCGTCGAACACCGGGGAGCTGTTTTTT
len: 16
j_gene: TRBJ2-2
abundance: NA
v_gene: TRBV7-3
d_gene: NA

CDR3aa: CASSNPQGDATEAFF
CDR3nt: TGCGCCAGCAGCAACCCACAGGGAGACGCCACTGAAGCTTTCTTT
len: 15
j_gene: TRBJ1-1
abundance: NA
v_gene: TRBV5-1
d_gene: NA

CDR3aa: CASSYSPTGSTGELFF
CDR3nt: TGTGCCAGCAGCTACTCCCCTACAGGGAGTACCGGGGAGCTGTTTTTT
len: 16
j_gene: TRBJ2-2
abundance: NA
v_gene: TRBV11-3
d_gene: NA

CDR3aa: CASSQLLRSKGYTF
CDR3nt: TGTGCCAGCAGTCAACTATTACGGAGTAAGGGCTACACCTTC
len: 14
j_gene: TRBJ1-2
abundance: NA
v_gene: TRBV28
d_gene: NA

CDR3aa: CASSWTPTGYEGYTF
CDR3nt: TGTGCCAGCAGTTGGACACCGACAGGGTATGAAGGCTACACCTTC
len: 15
j_gene: TRBJ1-2
abundance: NA
v_gene: TRBV6-5
d_gene: TRBD1

CDR3aa: CASSTSAGVREKLFF
CDR3nt: TGTGCCAGCAGTACCTCCGCGGGGGTACGGGAAAAACTGTTTTTT
len: 15
j_gene: TRBJ1-4
abundance: NA
v_gene: TRBV28
d_gene: NA